Presented here are 4 T cell receptor beta chains from one specimen sequenced in a study of cytomegalovirus exposure and HLA in healthy donors. The PCR employed 60 Vbeta primers together with 13 Jbeta primers. The repertoire was sequenced with immunoSEQ multiplex PCR; TCRdb's copy has only in-frame clones and lacks some. The table has 180,000 or so clones, roughly a tenth seen once; the top ten hold 1% to 1.5%. Sequenced material: PBMCs. These receptors all come from a woman aged 25-40 years in good health and CMV-seropositive.

This chain joins TRBV5-4 and TRBJ2-7; D might be TRBD2 (5 bases). Germline lookup yields CDR1 SGHNT and CDR2 YYREEE (reference sequence). The V gene lost 0 bases and the J gene lost 1 base, with 17 bases spanning the gap. This CDR3 comprises 17 residues. In DNA form, the CDR3 reads TGTGCCAGCAGCTTGGGAGGCTTTCGGGAAGCATCCTACGAGCAGTACTTC. The encoded protein is CASSLGGFREASYEQYF.

This clone was recorded a few times. The chain's CDR3 is CASSLKQGANEQFF. CDR3 DNA: TGTGCCAGCAGCTTGAAACAGGGGGCGAATGAGCAGTTCTTC. The chain recombines TRBV5-4 with TRBJ2-1; 9 bases map to TRBD1. CDR1 is SGHNT and CDR2 is YYREEE in the germline V gene (reference sequence). Trimming at V came to 1 base and at J to 7 bases, leaving 3 bases not matched to a gene. This CDR3 comprises 14 residues.

This chain uses TRBV5-1 with TRBJ2-1; 7 nucleotides match TRBD2. The CDR3 consists of 15 residues. Germline V gene data show CDR1 as SGHRS and CDR2 as YFSETQ. J gave up 9 bases and V 2 bases, and 11 bases lay outside the gene matches. CDR3 in DNA: TGCGCCAGCAGCTTAAGCGGGACCGGCTTTGGTGAGCAGTTCTTC. It specifies CASSLSGTGFGEQFF.

The chain employs TRBV29-1 and TRBJ2-1; the match to TRBD1 covers 11 bases. Germline loops: CDR1 SQVTM, CDR2 ANQGSEA. This CDR3 spans 15 amino acids. V trimming: 6 bases; J trimming: 3 bases; junction bases outside the gene matches: 7. As DNA, the CDR3 is TGCAGCGTCGGCACCGGGACAGGGGGCTACAATGAGCAGTTCTTC. As protein: CSVGTGTGGYNEQFF.